This TCR beta chain was recorded in a study of T cell changes during pregnancy in multiple sclerosis. With V trimmed by 1 base and J by 0 bases, 0 bases remained unmatched. CDR1 and CDR2 from the germline V gene are SNHLY and FYNNEI. The CDR3 runs 14 residues. Method: immunoSEQ multiplex PCR; TCRdb's copy keeps in-frame clones and lacks some. Of fewer than 50,000 clones listed, roughly 93% are singletons. The chain carries TRBV2 and TRBJ2-7; TRBD1 agrees at 7 bases. The input for sequencing was CD8+ T cells from peripheral blood mononuclear cells, taken in the first trimester of pregnancy. The sequence derives from a female donor with multiple sclerosis, enrolled in a pregnancy study. The CDR3 loop is CASSEGTGSYEQYF. Written as DNA, the CDR3 is TGTGCCAGCAGTGAAGGGACAGGCTCCTACGAGCAGTACTTC.